Each of the 21 T cell receptor beta chains below was sequenced from the same sample in a study of regulatory T cells in long-lasting Graves disease. Indicated time point: persistent/refractory GD, antithyroid drugs over 5 years with positive TRAb. PBMC RNA served as the TCR library source. Arm-PCR of CDR3 regions with iRepertoire HTBI primers generated TCR beta libraries. TCRdb fed the multiplex PCR reads into MiXCR, producing one record per CDR3 protein. The sample holds roughly 450,000 distinct CDR3 sequences, approximately 22% seen once. The sequences come from peripheral blood mononuclear cells (PBMCs), collected when the disease was refractory, from a patient treated with antithyroid drugs. Receptor source: a female donor with Graves disease.

This clonotype has more than one count but fewer than ten. The chain is built from TRBV25-1 and TRBJ2-2; 8 bases agree with TRBD1. Germline V gene lookup returns CDR1 MGHDK and CDR2 SYGVNS. The CDR3 is made up of 16 amino acids. V lost 5 bases, J lost 0 bases, and 5 bases stayed unmatched. CDR3 nucleotide sequence: TGTGCCAGCAGTCCTTCAGGGGGCCCGAACACCGGGGAGCTGTTTTTT. Its translation: CASSPSGGPNTGELFF. The full variable domain, with the rest looked up from reference TRBV25-1 and TRBJ2-2, is EADIYQTPRYLVIGTGKKITLECSQTMGHDKMYWYQQDPGMELHLIHYSYGVNSTEKGDLSSESTVSRIRTEHFPLTLESARPSHTSQYLCASSPSGGPNTGELFFGEGSRLTVL.

The chain uses TRBV11-2 and TRBJ2-3, with TRBD2 matching 7 bases. With 4 bases clipped from V and 5 bases from J, the junction kept 6 bases outside the gene matches. This CDR3 region has 14 residues. The germline gives CDR1 SGHAT, CDR2 FQNNGV. CDR3 nucleotides: TGTGCCAGCAGCTACGGACTAGTGAAAGATACGCAGTATTTT. Translating it yields CASSYGLVKDTQYF.

V gene TRBV6-2 or TRBV6-3 combines with J gene TRBJ2-7; D perhaps matches TRBD2 (6 bases). Germline V gives CDR1 MNHEY, CDR2 SVGEGT. Deletions cut 0 bases from V and 0 bases from J, with 12 bases between. The CDR3 has 16 residues. Written as DNA, the CDR3 is TGTGCCAGCAGTTACTCGGCGGGATTTGACTCCTACGAGCAGTACTTC. This translates into CASSYSAGFDSYEQYF.

This clonotype has at least ten counts. The rearrangement joins TRBV5-4 to TRBJ2-5, with no clear D. V gave up 2 bases and J gave up 0 bases, with 8 bases separating them. This CDR3 has 14 amino acids. The germline V gene has CDR1 SGHNT and CDR2 YYREEE (reference sequence). CDR3 protein: CASSLDPDQETQYF. CDR3 DNA sequence: TGTGCCAGCAGCTTAGACCCGGACCAAGAGACCCAGTACTTC.

The chain uses TRBV5-6 and TRBJ2-2; the D gene is possibly TRBD2 (8 bases). Germline CDR1 and CDR2: SGHDT and YYEEEE. V shed 2 bases and J shed 8 bases, with 25 bases lying between them. CDR3 length: 18 residues. CDR3 DNA sequence: TGTGCCAGCAGCTTTCGTGGGGACAGCGGGAGTCCAAGGGGGGAGCTGTTTTTT. Translating gives CASSFRGDSGSPRGELFF.

This clonotype was counted at least ten times. This chain links TRBV12-3 or TRBV12-4 with TRBJ1-4; D unresolved. V dropped 6 bases and J dropped 7 bases, with 15 bases sitting between them. The CDR3 has 14 residues. The CDR3 nucleotides read TGTGCCAGCAGCAAGTCAAATAGGCGTGAAAAACTGTTTTTT. Protein: CASSKSNRREKLFF.

This clonotype was counted many times. The chain combines TRBV6-1 with TRBJ1-1; D might be TRBD1 (5 bases). The CDR3 consists of 13 residues. With 5 bases removed from V and 3 bases from J, the gap between germline ends came to 10 bases. CDR1 MNHNS and CDR2 SASEGT come from the germline V gene. The CDR3 nucleotides read TGTGCCAGCAGTCGGGGCACGGACACTGAAGCTTTCTTT. Its protein product is CASSRGTDTEAFF.

This clonotype occurred many times. The chain recombines TRBV6-1 with TRBJ1-2; 11 bases are a match to TRBD1. J was trimmed by 6 bases and V by 6 bases; bases with no gene match: 9. This CDR3 comprises 15 residues. Germline V gene data show CDR1 as MNHNS and CDR2 as SASEGT. CDR3 loop: CASSKDRDRGNGYTF. Written as DNA, the CDR3 is TGTGCCAGCAGCAAGGACCGGGACAGGGGGAATGGCTACACCTTC.

V and J are TRBV4-1 and TRBJ1-1; 10 bases are a match to TRBD1. Germline V gene lookup returns CDR1 MGHRA and CDR2 YSYEKL. This CDR3 contains 17 residues. V trimming: 1 base; J trimming: 0 bases; junction bases outside the gene matches: 5. CDR3 sequence (DNA): TGCGCCAGCAGCCAAGCCGGGACAGGGGTTATGAACACTGAAGCTTTCTTT. Translation gives CASSQAGTGVMNTEAFF.

This clonotype was detected only once. A much more abundant neighbour one base away suggests this may be a read error. CDR3 in DNA: TGTGCCAGCAGCTTAGGGACTGCCGGGGGGGGGCTGTTTTTT. It specifies CASSLGTAGGGLFF. The V call is TRBV11-2, the J call TRBJ2-2; 8 nucleotides align to TRBD2. The germline V gene has CDR1 SGHAT and CDR2 FQNNGV. There are 14 residues in the CDR3.

The chain recombines TRBV3-1 with TRBJ2-7, with 9 bases that match TRBD2. With 0 bases clipped from V and 6 bases from J, the junction kept 9 bases outside the gene matches. Germline assignment: CDR1 LGHDT and CDR2 YNNKEL (reference sequence). The CDR3 is 16 residues long. The CDR3 protein is CASSQDPSGTEREQYF. DNA for the CDR3: TGTGCCAGCAGCCAAGATCCTAGCGGGACAGAACGCGAGCAGTACTTC.

This clonotype has just a few counts. The chain couples TRBV6-4 to TRBJ2-5; no clear D gene. V lost 6 bases, J lost 4 bases, and 12 bases lay in between. The CDR3 loop spans 13 amino acids. Germline CDR1 is MRHNA and CDR2 is SNTAGT. CDR3 in DNA: TGTGCCAGCAGCCAGGTGTTCGGAGAGACCCAGTACTTC. It translates to CASSQVFGETQYF.

The V gene is TRBV6-2 or TRBV6-3, the J gene TRBJ1-2, with 7 bases aligning to TRBD1. The CDR3 totals 12 residues. Germline loops: CDR1 MNHEY, CDR2 SVGEGT. J lost 8 bases, V lost 2 bases, and 2 bases had no gene match. The CDR3 protein is CASSYRGQGYTF. For the CDR3, the DNA is TGTGCCAGCAGTTACAGGGGGCAAGGCTACACCTTC.

The sample holds one count of this clonotype. Just one base apart from a much larger clone, this may be a read error. The chain links TRBV3-1 to TRBJ1-1, with D possibly matching TRBD1 (6 bases). CDR3 size: 12 residues. Germline V gives CDR1 LGHDT, CDR2 YNNKEL (reference sequence). CDR3 in DNA: TGTGCCAGCAGCCAAGGCAGGGGTGAAGATTTCTTT. It encodes CASSQGRGEDFF.

The rearrangement links TRBV4-1 to TRBJ1-4; no reliable D call. The ends were cut back, 1 base at V and 0 bases at J, with 12 bases in the middle. The CDR3 contains 17 residues. Germline loops: CDR1 MGHRA, CDR2 YSYEKL. The chain's CDR3 is CASSQAEGMATNEKLFF. The CDR3 nucleotides are TGCGCCAGCAGCCAAGCAGAGGGAATGGCAACTAATGAAAAACTGTTTTTT.

This clonotype has only a few counts. The V call is TRBV7-8, the J call TRBJ2-4; possible D gene TRBD2, 5 bases. Between the trimmed V and J ends, which lost 2 bases and 6 bases, there was a span of 11 bases. The V gene's germline CDR1 is SGHVS and CDR2 FQNEAQ. The CDR3 covers 14 residues. CDR3 residues: CASSLPGIGNIQYF. The CDR3 DNA sequence: TGTGCCAGCAGCTTACCGGGGATAGGAAACATTCAGTACTTC.

In its sample, this clonotype was seen many times. J is TRBJ1-2 and V is TRBV7-2; 7 bases fit TRBD1. Germline CDR1 reads SGHTA; CDR2 reads FQGNSA. V shed 5 bases and J 4 bases; nucleotides not matched to a gene: 4. The CDR3 covers 13 residues. The CDR3 here is CASSRQGGYGYTF. CDR3 coding DNA: TGTGCCAGCAGCAGACAGGGAGGCTATGGCTACACCTTC. The full variable domain, rest sourced from reference TRBV7-2 and TRBJ1-2, is GAGVSQSPSNKVTEKGKDVELRCDPISGHTALYWYRQSLGQGLEFLIYFQGNSAPDKSGLPSDRFSAERTGGSVSTLTIQRTQQEDSAVYLCASSRQGGYGYTFGSGTRLTVV.

The chain carries TRBV20-1 and TRBJ2-7; the D is unclear. The CDR3 is made up of 13 amino acids. CDR1 and CDR2 from the germline V gene are DFQATT and SNEGSKA (reference sequence). V lost 4 bases and J lost 3, with 13 bases in between. CDR3 sequence: CSAKSGFLYEQYF. The CDR3 region has the DNA TGCAGTGCTAAGTCAGGATTCCTCTACGAGCAGTACTTC.

The rearrangement joins TRBV12-3 or TRBV12-4 to TRBJ1-2, with a tentative D call TRBD1 (6 bases). Trimming took 3 bases from V and 8 from J, leaving 13 bases between them. The CDR3 consists of 13 residues. CDR3 region: CASSFGNRAGYTF. DNA for the CDR3: TGTGCCAGCAGTTTCGGAAACAGGGCGGGCTACACCTTC.

J is TRBJ2-2 and V is TRBV28; D is perhaps TRBD1 (7 bases). CDR1 and CDR2 (germline): MDHEN, SYDVKM. Trimming removed 3 bases at V and 6 bases at J, with 11 bases between. The CDR3 spans 14 residues. CDR3 region: CASSFQGEAGELFF. CDR3 DNA: TGTGCCAGCAGTTTCCAGGGGGAGGCCGGGGAGCTGTTTTTT.

This clonotype was seen ten or more times. This chain uses TRBV7-8 with TRBJ2-5; D unresolved. The CDR3 covers 15 residues. The germline V gene encodes CDR1 SGHVS and CDR2 FQNEAQ. Trimming stripped 0 bases from V and 3 bases from J, with 11 bases between. CDR3 region: CASSLALRRKETQYF. For the CDR3, the DNA is TGTGCCAGCAGCTTAGCGCTACGGCGGAAAGAGACCCAGTACTTC.